A single sample gave rise to the 22 T cell receptor beta chains below, sequenced in a study of T cell responses to AZD1222 COVID-19 vaccine. The protocol was immunoSEQ multiplex PCR, while the TCRdb copy is restricted to in-frame clones and leaves out a portion. Here the sample spans around 78,000 clones, around 90% being singletons. Specimen: peripheral blood, collected 28 days after the second AZD1222 dose. Receptor source: an adult who received the AZD1222 COVID-19 vaccine.

V is TRBV6-5 and J is TRBJ2-5; no clear D. Germline CDR1 and CDR2: MNHEY and SVGAGI. This CDR3 comprises 14 residues. V shed 0 bases and J shed 5 bases, with 10 bases lying between them. CDR3 sequence reads: CASSYSIGTETQYF. The CDR3 DNA follows: TGTGCCAGCAGTTACTCGATCGGCACGGAGACCCAGTACTTC.

V usage is TRBV28 and J usage is TRBJ2-1; 7 positions match TRBD1. The CDR3 totals 14 residues. Germline V gene sequence: CDR1 MDHEN, CDR2 SYDVKM. Trimming took 6 bases from V and 7 from J; bases not matched to a gene: 9. In DNA, the CDR3 is TGTGCCAGCAGCTCCGGGACAGTACTTAATGAGCAGTTCTTC. Translated: CASSSGTVLNEQFF.

The rearrangement links TRBV14 to TRBJ1-1; D ambiguous. The CDR3 runs to 14 residues. The germline CDR1 and CDR2 sequences are SGHDN and FVKESK. V was clipped by 0 bases and J by 0 bases, with 5 bases between them. CDR3 sequence: CASSQDWMNTEAFF. CDR3 DNA sequence: TGTGCCAGCAGCCAAGATTGGATGAACACTGAAGCTTTCTTT.

The V call is TRBV7-9, the J call TRBJ2-5; 8 bases map to TRBD2. Germline V gives CDR1 SEHNR, CDR2 FQNEAQ (reference sequence). Losses at the gene ends were 2 bases for V and 2 bases for J; bases not matched to a gene: 1. The CDR3 sequence is 14 residues long. CDR3 bases: TGTGCCAGCAGCTTAATAGCGGGGCAAGAGACCCAGTACTTC. This translates into CASSLIAGQETQYF.

Only a few counts were recorded for this clone. The chain links TRBV29-1 to TRBJ2-7, with 7 bases that match TRBD1. The CDR3 extends over 13 amino acids. The junction had 11 bases not matched to a gene; V was cut back by 6 bases and J by 6 bases. The germline CDR1 and CDR2 sequences are SQVTM and ANQGSEA. The CDR3 DNA reads TGCAGCGTAACAGGGGAAACCGCCGCCGAGCAGTACTTC. Its translation: CSVTGETAAEQYF.

The chain links TRBV7-9 to TRBJ2-7; TRBD1 is a possible D gene (5 bases). Germline loops: CDR1 SEHNR, CDR2 FQNEAQ (reference sequence). V was trimmed by 5 bases and J by 1 base, leaving 9 bases between them. The CDR3 extends over 13 amino acids. CDR3 nucleotides: TGTGCCAGCAGCCCGAGACAGTCCTACGAGCAGTACTTC. It yields the protein CASSPRQSYEQYF.

The V call is TRBV18, the J call TRBJ1-2; D not certain. The CDR3 is made up of 13 amino acids. Germline V lookup: CDR1 KGHSH, CDR2 LQKENI. The V end lost 2 bases, the J end lost 8 bases, and 12 bases lay between the germline ends. The CDR3: CASSPVGATGYTF. The CDR3 DNA is TGTGCCAGCTCACCAGTCGGCGCGACCGGCTACACCTTC. Based on the CDR3 plus reference TRBV18 and TRBJ1-2, the full variable domain is NAGVMQNPRHLVRRRGQEARLRCSPMKGHSHVYWYRQLPEEGLKFMVYLQKENIIDESGMPKERFSAEFPKEGPSILRIQQVVRGDSAAYFCASSPVGATGYTFGSGTRLTVV.

The genes are TRBV4-2 and TRBJ1-1; D is possibly TRBD1 (5 bases). V was trimmed by 2 bases and J by 5 bases, leaving 21 bases between them. Per the germline V gene, CDR1 is LGHNA and CDR2 is YNFKEQ. The CDR3 is 17 amino acids. CDR3: CASSQSPGRKINTEAFF. The CDR3 region has the DNA TGTGCCAGCAGCCAATCGCCGGGACGGAAGATCAATACTGAAGCTTTCTTT.

The CDR3: CAGRRTGAYEQYF. CDR3 sequence (DNA): TGTGCCGGGCGAAGGACAGGGGCCTACGAGCAGTACTTC. The chain combines TRBV5-8 with TRBJ2-7; 9 bases map to TRBD1. CDR3 length: 13 amino acids. V lost 10 bases to trimming and J lost 2 bases; unmatched junction nucleotides: 7. Germline V gene sequence: CDR1 SGHTS, CDR2 YDEGEE.

The chain has TRBV3-1 (or the pseudogene TRBV3-2) and TRBJ2-1, with a weak D call TRBD2 (5 bases). The germline V gene encodes CDR1 LGHDT and CDR2 YNNKEL (reference sequence). This CDR3 spans 12 amino acids. V was clipped by 4 bases and J by 6 bases, with 7 bases between them. In DNA, the CDR3 is TGTGCCAGCAGCCCGAGCGGCAATGAGCAGTTCTTC. As protein: CASSPSGNEQFF.

The chain recombines TRBV5-3 with TRBJ1-5; D gene unclear. TRBV5-3 carries the ORF label, with uncertain function. The CDR3 is 12 amino acids. V was clipped by 0 bases and J by 8 bases, with 6 bases between them. CDR3 DNA: TGTGCCAGAAGCTTGGTAGAGGAGCCCCAGCATTTT. Translating it yields CARSLVEEPQHF.

CDR3 in amino acids: CASSLIGRQPQHF. CDR3 nucleotides: TGTGCCAGCAGTTTAATAGGTCGTCAGCCCCAGCATTTT. The chain combines TRBV28 with TRBJ1-5, with D unclear. The CDR3 consists of 13 residues. The germline V and J ends were trimmed by 2 bases and 6 bases, with 8 bases remaining between them. Per germline, CDR1 MDHEN and CDR2 SYDVKM.

This sequence joins TRBV24-1 and TRBJ2-1; D remains ambiguous. CDR1 and CDR2 (germline): KGHDR, SFDVKD. The CDR3 runs 13 residues. V was cut by 4 bases and J by 4 bases, with 7 bases left in between. The CDR3 reads CATSETGYNEQFF. The CDR3 DNA follows: TGTGCCACCAGTGAGACCGGTTACAATGAGCAGTTCTTC.

J is TRBJ2-7 and V is TRBV30; D not resolved. This CDR3 has 17 residues. V dropped 0 bases and J dropped 5 bases, with 23 bases sitting between them. The V gene's germline CDR1 is GTSNPN and CDR2 SVGIG (reference sequence). The CDR3 spells CAWSVAGLNRGEDEQYF. For the CDR3, the DNA is TGTGCCTGGAGTGTAGCTGGTTTGAACCGAGGAGAGGACGAGCAGTACTTC. Complete variable domain (other parts from reference TRBV30 and TRBJ2-7): SQTIHQWPATLVQPVGSPLSLECTVEGTSNPNLYWYRQAAGRGLQLLFYSVGIGQISSEVPQNLSASRPQDRQFILSSKKLLLSDSGFYLCAWSVAGLNRGEDEQYFGPGTRLTVT.

The chain carries TRBV15 and TRBJ1-1; D unclear. V was shortened by 3 bases and J by 0 bases, with 11 bases between the two germline ends. CDR1 is LNHNV and CDR2 is YYDKDF in the germline V gene (reference sequence). The CDR3 runs 15 residues. CDR3 loop: CATSRRGRLNTEAFF. CDR3 coding DNA: TGTGCCACCAGCAGGAGAGGACGGCTGAACACTGAAGCTTTCTTT.

This rearrangement joins TRBV10-3 to TRBJ2-7; 7 bases fit TRBD1. Unmatched junction bases numbered 7, after V lost 10 bases and J lost 7 bases. Germline CDR1 reads ENHRY; CDR2 reads SYGVKD. The CDR3 is made up of 11 amino acids. CDR3 sequence: CATKTGVEQYF. CDR3 DNA: TGTGCCACTAAAACAGGGGTTGAGCAGTACTTC.

The CDR3 spells CSAGTGVEKLFF. CDR3 coding DNA: TGCAGCGCCGGAACAGGGGTCGAAAAACTGTTTTTT. This chain joins TRBV29-1 and TRBJ1-4, with 7 bases lining up with TRBD1. Germline assignment: CDR1 SQVTM and CDR2 ANQGSEA. CDR3 length equals 12 residues. The V gene end was trimmed by 7 bases and the J gene end by 8 bases; junction bases not matched to a gene: 7.

This sequence joins TRBV2 and TRBJ2-2, with 7 bases matching TRBD2. The CDR3 totals 12 residues. CDR1 is SNHLY and CDR2 is FYNNEI in the germline V gene. The V gene end was trimmed by 4 bases and the J gene end by 11 bases; junction bases not matched to a gene: 4. The CDR3 nucleotides are TGTGCCAGCAGTGGACTAGCCCTAGAGCTGTTTTTT. It encodes CASSGLALELFF. The entire variable domain, with the rest obtained from reference TRBV2 and TRBJ2-2, is as follows: EPEVTQTPSHQVTQMGQEVILRCVPISNHLYFYWYRQILGQKVEFLVSFYNNEISEKSEIFDDQFSVERPDGSNFTLKIRSTKLEDSAMYFCASSGLALELFFGEGSRLTVL.

The V and J genes are TRBV15 and TRBJ1-1, with D hard to call. V lost 0 bases and J lost 1, with 3 bases in between. Germline V CDR1 and CDR2: LNHNV, YYDKDF (reference sequence). This CDR3 spans 13 amino acids. The CDR3 region is CATSRDTNTEAFF. The CDR3 nucleotides are TGTGCCACCAGCAGAGACACGAACACTGAAGCTTTCTTT.

The chain combines TRBV27 with TRBJ2-1; D not resolved. This CDR3 contains 13 residues. Per germline, CDR1 MNHEY and CDR2 SMNVEV (reference sequence). Trimming left V 8 bases short and J 8 bases short, with 16 bases between. CDR3 DNA: TGTGCCAGCCGCGCCACAGTCTTACATGAGCAGTTCTTC. Its translation is CASRATVLHEQFF.

This chain uses TRBV15 with TRBJ2-3; D might be TRBD1 (6 bases). The V and J ends lost 1 base and 2 bases respectively, with 13 bases between them. CDR1 is LNHNV, CDR2 YYDKDF, per germline (reference sequence). CDR3 length: 16 amino acids. CDR3 nucleotides: TGTGCCACCAGCAGAGGAGGGACAAGGACCACAGATACGCAGTATTTT. Translation gives CATSRGGTRTTDTQYF.

V and J are TRBV6-5 and TRBJ2-7; tentatively, D is TRBD1 (6 bases). There are 10 residues in the CDR3. Trimming took 7 bases from V and 5 from J, leaving 6 bases between them. The germline V gene has CDR1 MNHEY and CDR2 SVGAGI. CDR3 in amino acids: CASKGDEQYF. CDR3 coding DNA: TGTGCCAGCAAGGGGGACGAGCAGTACTTC.